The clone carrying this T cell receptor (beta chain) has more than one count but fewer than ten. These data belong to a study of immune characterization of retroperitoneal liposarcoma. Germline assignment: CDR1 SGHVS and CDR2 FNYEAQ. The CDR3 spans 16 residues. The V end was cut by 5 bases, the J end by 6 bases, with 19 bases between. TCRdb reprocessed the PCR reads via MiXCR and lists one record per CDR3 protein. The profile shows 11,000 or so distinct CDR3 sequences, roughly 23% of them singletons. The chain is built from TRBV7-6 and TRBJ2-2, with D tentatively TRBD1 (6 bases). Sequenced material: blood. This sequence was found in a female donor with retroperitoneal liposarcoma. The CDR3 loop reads CASSVIQGLGAGELFF. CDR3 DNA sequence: TGTGCCAGCAGCGTCATACAGGGATTAGGGGCCGGGGAGCTGTTTTTT.